This T cell receptor beta chain was captured in a study of cytomegalovirus exposure and HLA in healthy donors. Study-level information: As an earlier analysis found, roughly 170 million T cells yielded some 120 million unique TCR beta sequences. Overall study findings and caveats: HLA-A and HLA-B allele assignments for most subjects were reportedly predicted accurately using TCR beta sequences.

Germline assignment: CDR1 SNHLY and CDR2 FYNNEI. This CDR3 spans 12 amino acids. Trimming removed 4 bases from V and 7 bases from J; junction bases left unmatched: 0. As to this clone: What it recognizes is unknown.

Use of 60 Vbeta and 13 Jbeta primers characterized the PCR. The repertoire was sequenced with immunoSEQ multiplex PCR; TCRdb's copy has only in-frame clones and lacks some. This table has 95,000 to 150,000 clones, 80% appearing once. This TCR derives from a female donor in good health and CMV-seropositive. This rearrangement joins TRBV2 to TRBJ2-1, with TRBD1 matching 8 bases. Sequenced input: PBMCs. The CDR3 nucleotides are TGTGCCAGCAGTGGGACAGGGAATGAGCAGTTCTTC. It specifies CASSGTGNEQFF.